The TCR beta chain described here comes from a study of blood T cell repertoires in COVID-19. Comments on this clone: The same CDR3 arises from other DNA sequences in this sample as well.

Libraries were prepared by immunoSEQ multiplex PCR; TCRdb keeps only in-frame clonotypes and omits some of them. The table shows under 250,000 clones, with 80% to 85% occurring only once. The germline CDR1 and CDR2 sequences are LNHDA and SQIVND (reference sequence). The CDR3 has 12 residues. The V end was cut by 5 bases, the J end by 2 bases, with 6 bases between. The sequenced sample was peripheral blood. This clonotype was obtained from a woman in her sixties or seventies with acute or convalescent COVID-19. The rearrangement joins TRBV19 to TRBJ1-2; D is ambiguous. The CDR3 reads CASSPGNYGYTF. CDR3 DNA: TGTGCCAGTAGTCCCGGGAACTATGGCTACACCTTC. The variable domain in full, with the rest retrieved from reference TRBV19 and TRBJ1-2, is DGGITQSPKYLFRKEGQNVTLSCEQNLNHDAMYWYRQDPGQGLRLIYYSQIVNDFQKGDIAEGYSVSREKKESFPLTVTSAQKNPTAFYLCASSPGNYGYTFGSGTRLTVV.